This TCR beta chain was captured by sequencing in a study of Ad26.COV2.S vaccination and SARS-CoV-2 variants. Study-level information: Each vaccinee took Ad26.COV2.S intramuscularly, once or twice 56 days apart.

Assay used: immunoSEQ multiplex PCR; TCRdb lists only in-frame clones, some missing. The sample gives roughly 380,000 clones, 85% to 90% of which show up once; about 3.5% is in the top ten. This clone was detected only once. Its cognate antigen is unknown. This CDR3 contains 14 residues. The V end lost 7 bases, the J end lost 4 bases, and 18 bases lay between the germline ends. Germline CDR1 SQVTM, CDR2 ANQGSEA. Treatment meaning: 15 to 20 received Ad26.COV2.S at low or high dose, single or two shots; five or six received placebo; per-sample allocation not given. All samples were drawn on day 63, counting from the first vaccine or placebo injection. Ad26 vector vaccine expressed Wuhan-strain SARS-CoV-2 spike. Study-wide points: Whether participants received vaccine or placebo, their non-spike TCR breadth was similar. Vaccine recipients showed a spike-specific TCR breadth that was higher than in placebo recipients.

Sequenced here: peripheral blood, sampled in a trial of Ad26.COV2.S vaccine versus placebo. The chain carries TRBV29-1 and TRBJ2-3; no clear D gene. This sequence was found in a person between 18 and 65 years old who received the Ad26.COV2.S COVID-19 vaccine or a placebo. CDR3 nucleotides: TGCAGCGGCGTCGGACGGATCCCCCCAGATACGCAGTATTTT. Encoded protein: CSGVGRIPPDTQYF.